This TCR beta chain originates from a study of monozygotic twins with cystic fibrosis. The junction had 5 bases not matched to a gene; V was cut back by 4 bases and J by 1 base. This CDR3 comprises 15 residues. Per germline, CDR1 SGHRS and CDR2 YFSETQ. Data came from immunoSEQ multiplex PCR; TCRdb stores just in-frame clones and leaves some out. The sample shows 36,000 or so clones, around 90% of them seen only once. Comments on this clone: Its specificity is unknown.

General study results and limits: Age, concordance and disease severity did not associate with shared CDR3 numbers. Low clonality (median about 0.0095) suggested a mostly naive repertoire.

The rearrangement links TRBV5-1 to TRBJ1-5, with 7 bases identical to TRBD1. The source is a boy aged 2 to 9 with cystic fibrosis. Sequenced sample: blood. CDR3 in amino acids: CASSPTGVSNQPQHF. CDR3 bases: TGCGCCAGCAGCCCTACAGGGGTAAGCAATCAGCCCCAGCATTTT.